This T cell receptor beta chain was found in a study of control samples from healthy donors and cancer patients. The table came from immunoSEQ multiplex PCR; TCRdb's copy has only in-frame clones and leaves some out. The sample holds about 63,000 clones, 85% seen once. Germline CDR1 is MRHNA and CDR2 is SNTAGT. The CDR3 totals 15 residues. V lost 4 bases, J lost 9 bases, and 9 bases stayed unmatched. This receptor was taken from a man aged 40-49 years in good health. The specimen was blood. The rearrangement uses TRBV6-4 and TRBJ1-6, with 7 bases that match TRBD1. The CDR3 DNA is TGTGCCAGCAGTGTCTCAGACAGGGTCGGTTCACCCCTCCACTTT. Its protein product is CASSVSDRVGSPLHF.